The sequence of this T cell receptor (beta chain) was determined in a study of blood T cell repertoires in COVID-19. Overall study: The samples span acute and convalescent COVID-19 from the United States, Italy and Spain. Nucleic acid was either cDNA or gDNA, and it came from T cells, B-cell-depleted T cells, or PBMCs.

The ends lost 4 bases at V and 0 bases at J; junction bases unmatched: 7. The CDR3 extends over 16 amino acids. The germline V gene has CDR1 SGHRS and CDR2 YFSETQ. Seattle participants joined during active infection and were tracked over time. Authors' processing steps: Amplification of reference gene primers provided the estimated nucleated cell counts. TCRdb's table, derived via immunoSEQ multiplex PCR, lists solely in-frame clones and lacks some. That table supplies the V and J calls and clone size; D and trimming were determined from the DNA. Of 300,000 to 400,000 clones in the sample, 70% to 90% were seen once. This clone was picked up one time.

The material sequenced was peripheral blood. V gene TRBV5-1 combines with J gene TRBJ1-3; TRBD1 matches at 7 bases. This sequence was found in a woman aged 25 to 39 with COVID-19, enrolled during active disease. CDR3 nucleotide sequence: TGCGCCAGCAGCCTAACAGGGGACACCTCTGGAAACACCATATATTTT. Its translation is CASSLTGDTSGNTIYF.